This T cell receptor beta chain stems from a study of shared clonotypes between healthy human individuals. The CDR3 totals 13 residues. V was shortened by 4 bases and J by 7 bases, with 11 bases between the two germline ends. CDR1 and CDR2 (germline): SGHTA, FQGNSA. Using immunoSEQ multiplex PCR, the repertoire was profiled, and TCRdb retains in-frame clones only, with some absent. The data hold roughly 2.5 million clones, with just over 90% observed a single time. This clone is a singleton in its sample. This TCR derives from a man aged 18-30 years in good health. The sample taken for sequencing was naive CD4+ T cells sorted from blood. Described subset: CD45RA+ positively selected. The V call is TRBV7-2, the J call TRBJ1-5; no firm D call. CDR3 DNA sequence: TGTGCCAGCAGCTCGGAGCCGGACCAGCCCCAGCATTTT. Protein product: CASSSEPDQPQHF.